This TCR beta chain was sequenced in a study of shared clonotypes between healthy human individuals. About the study: Per-donor plates numbered three CD4 naive, three CD4 memory, two CD8 naive and one CD8 memory. Study conclusions and caveats: Sharing across four donors was seen in around 5% of naive CD4 clonotypes.

Comments on this clone: Its specificity is unknown.

Every subset had its genomic DNA shared out evenly among several immunoSEQ plates. The assay was immunoSEQ multiplex PCR, and TCRdb's table has in-frame clones only and misses some. The sample consists of 550,000 to 850,000 clones, roughly 70% of them appearing once. CDR1 SGHNT and CDR2 YENEEA come from the germline V gene. With 1 base removed from V and 8 bases from J, the gap between germline ends came to 15 bases. The CDR3 runs 15 residues. The TCR was taken from a woman aged 30 to 39 in good health. Input material: memory CD4+ T cells sorted from blood. Subset: CD45RA-negative fraction. The chain carries TRBV11-3 and TRBJ2-1; D possibly uses TRBD1 or TRBD2 (6 bases each). The CDR3 here is CASSLGGASPYEQFF. In nucleotides, the CDR3 is TGTGCCAGCAGCTTAGGGGGGGCATCCCCCTATGAGCAGTTCTTC. Full variable domain (remainder filled in from reference TRBV11-3 and TRBJ2-1): EAGVVQSPRYKIIEKKQPVAFWCNPISGHNTLYWYLQNLGQGPELLIRYENEEAVDDSQLPKDRFSAERLKGVDSTLKIQPAELGDSAVYLCASSLGGASPYEQFFGPGTRLTVL.